A selection of T cell receptor beta chains follows, all from one sample in a study of blood T cell repertoires in COVID-19. Clones were read by immunoSEQ multiplex PCR, and TCRdb kept only the in-frame ones, dropping some. The sample consists of roughly 110,000 clones, 75% to 95% of them appearing once. What was sequenced was peripheral blood. These receptors came from a woman aged 30 to 39 with acute or convalescent COVID-19. Both conserved end residues are part of each CDR3. The D gene is left open where the match is weak. Not all rows give a size; the values are once, few, many and, for expanded clones, a class.

abundance	v_gene	d_gene	j_gene	CDR3nt	CDR3aa
NA	TRBV12-2	NA	TRBJ2-1	TGTGCAAGTCGCATAAACCAGGGACTAGCGGGAGGAAGGGCACGGAATGAGCAGTTCTTC	CASRINQGLAGGRARNEQFF
once	TRBV5-1	TRBD1	TRBJ1-5	TGCGCCAGCAGCTTTGGACAGGGAGTCAATCAGCCCCAGCATTTT	CASSFGQGVNQPQHF
NA	TRBV30	TRBD1	TRBJ2-2	TGTGCCTGGAGGGTGAAGGGGGCGCGCACCGGGGAGCTGTTTTTT	CAWRVKGARTGELFF
NA	TRBV18	TRBD1	TRBJ2-2	TGTGCCAGCTCACTACGACAGGGTTTGAACGGGGAGCTGTTTTTT	CASSLRQGLNGELFF
NA	TRBV28	NA	TRBJ1-6	TGTGCCAGCAGTTTAGGGGGAGGTACTTCACCCCTCCACTTT	CASSLGGGTSPLHF
NA	TRBV18	NA	TRBJ1-1	TGTGCCAGCTCACCACGTCAGGGTTTGCGTATCACTGAAGCTTTCTTT	CASSPRQGLRITEAFF
few	TRBV7-8	NA	TRBJ2-3	TGTGCCAGCAGCTTAGCGCTGGTAGGCACAGATACGCAGTATTTT	CASSLALVGTDTQYF
NA	TRBV10-1	NA	TRBJ2-7	TGCGCCAGCAGTGAGTCGACTCAGGGCGGATTGCCCTACGAGCAGTACTTC	CASSESTQGGLPYEQYF
NA	TRBV30	TRBD1	TRBJ1-3	TGTGCCTGGAGTTTGACAGGGACGACTGGAAACACCATATATTTT	CAWSLTGTTGNTIYF
NA	TRBV7-2	NA	TRBJ2-3	TGTGCCAGCAGCTTGGGGGGGGGCCAGGGAGATACGCAGTATTTT	CASSLGGGQGDTQYF
NA	TRBV5-1	TRBD1	TRBJ1-4	TGCGCCAGCAGCTCCCGGGACAGAGACGAAAAACTGTTTTTT	CASSSRDRDEKLFF
NA	TRBV30	NA	TRBJ1-5	TGTGCCTGGAGTGTAGACAGCTTAGATCAGCCCCAGCATTTT	CAWSVDSLDQPQHF
NA	TRBV12-3/TRBV12-4	NA	TRBJ1-5	TGTGCCAGCGGGCCGAGTAATCAGCCCCAGCATTTT	CASGPSNQPQHF
NA	TRBV11-2	NA	TRBJ1-3	TGTGCCAGCAGCTTAAATCGTCCCGGAAACACCATATATTTT	CASSLNRPGNTIYF
NA	TRBV11-2	TRBD1	TRBJ1-1	TGTGCCAGCAGCTCCCCGACAGGGCATATGAACACTGAAGCTTTCTTT	CASSSPTGHMNTEAFF
NA	TRBV11-1	TRBD1	TRBJ2-7	TGTGCCAGCAGCTTAGGGGGACAGTACTCCTACGAGCAGTACTTC	CASSLGGQYSYEQYF
NA	TRBV15	TRBD1	TRBJ1-2	TGTGCCACCAGCGGCGACAGGGGGTTAAACTATGGCTACACCTTC	CATSGDRGLNYGYTF
NA	TRBV29-1	NA	TRBJ2-3	TGCAGCGTTGTTGACTCCACTCCCACAATGGATACGCAGTATTTT	CSVVDSTPTMDTQYF
NA	TRBV10-1	TRBD2	TRBJ2-3	TGCGCCAGCAGTGAGGCGGGCGGGAGGGCGAGATACACAGATACGCAGTATTTT	CASSEAGGRARYTDTQYF
NA	TRBV24-1	TRBD2	TRBJ2-5	TGTGCCACCAGTGATTTTAGAATCACGGTAGCGGGGGGTGCGGAGACCCAGTACTTC	CATSDFRITVAGGAETQYF
NA	TRBV6-5	NA	TRBJ2-3	TGTGCCAGCAGTTACGCACAGGGCACAGATACGCAGTATTTT	CASSYAQGTDTQYF
NA	TRBV30	TRBD1	TRBJ2-5	TGTGCCTGGGACAGGGGGCAGGCGGAGACCCAGTACTTC	CAWDRGQAETQYF
NA	TRBV28	NA	TRBJ1-2	TGTGCCAGCACGCCGGGGGAAGCAACTAACTATGGCTACACCTTC	CASTPGEATNYGYTF
NA	TRBV7-8	NA	TRBJ1-2	TGTGCCAGCAGCTTGGCGACAGGATTCCTGGGCTACACCTTC	CASSLATGFLGYTF
NA	TRBV18	NA	TRBJ2-1	TGTGCCAGCTCACCGGACGGAGGACAGTTCTTC	CASSPDGGQFF
NA	TRBV27	TRBD2	TRBJ2-3	TGTGCCAGCACCCTAGCGGGGGCAGATACGCAGTATTTT	CASTLAGADTQYF
NA	TRBV6-5	NA	TRBJ1-1	TGTGCCAGCCATAACACTGAAGCTTTCTTT	CASHNTEAFF
NA	TRBV29-1	NA	TRBJ2-2	TGCAGCGTCCAGACAGCGAACACCGGGGAGCTGTTTTTT	CSVQTANTGELFF
NA	TRBV5-1	TRBD1	TRBJ2-5	TGCGCCAGCAGCAGGCCGGGACAGCAAGAGACCCAGTACTTC	CASSRPGQQETQYF
NA	TRBV13	NA	TRBJ1-3	TGTGCCAGCAGCTTCTGGAGCTCTGGAAACACCATATATTTT	CASSFWSSGNTIYF
once	TRBV7-9	TRBD2	TRBJ2-3	TGTGCCAGCAGCTTCCCCAGTACGAGCGGGAGTCGCGATACGCAGTATTTT	CASSFPSTSGSRDTQYF
few	TRBV19	TRBD1	TRBJ1-5	TGTGCCAGTAGTATGGGTACGGGACAGGGGGGAAATCAGCCCCAGCATTTT	CASSMGTGQGGNQPQHF
NA	TRBV6-1	NA	TRBJ1-6	TGTGCCAGCAGTGAAAAGGTGGAGGGTAATTCACCCCTCCACTTT	CASSEKVEGNSPLHF
NA	TRBV2	NA	TRBJ2-1	TGTGCCAGCACCCTGAGCTCCTACAATGAGCAGTTCTTC	CASTLSSYNEQFF
NA	TRBV5-1	TRBD2	TRBJ2-5	TGCGCCAGCAGCTCGGCCGGGACTATCCAAGAGACCCAGTACTTC	CASSSAGTIQETQYF
NA	TRBV29-1	TRBD2	TRBJ2-1	TGCAGCGTTGATGGGACTAGCGGAACCTACAATGAGCAGTTCTTC	CSVDGTSGTYNEQFF
NA	TRBV5-4	NA	TRBJ2-1	TGTGCCAGCAGCTTGGGTCTCCGGGACATTAACTACAATGAGCAGTTCTTC	CASSLGLRDINYNEQFF
NA	TRBV5-8	NA	TRBJ1-6	TGTGCCAGCAGCGTAGGCGCGGGGACGGCACCCCTCCACTTT	CASSVGAGTAPLHF
once	TRBV12-3/TRBV12-4	NA	TRBJ1-5	TGTGCCAGCAGCCTTCCCGCCGGGCCCCAGCATTTT	CASSLPAGPQHF
NA	TRBV7-3	NA	TRBJ2-2	TGTGCCAGCAGCTTATTCGGACAACAGGGCCCCGGGGAGCTGTTTTTT	CASSLFGQQGPGELFF